Listed below are T cell receptor beta chains from one sample, sequenced in a study of beta chain features in type 1 diabetes. The data were produced by immunoSEQ multiplex PCR, yet TCRdb's version contains in-frame clones alone and is incomplete. This table has 360,000 or so clones, 20% appearing once. Material: naive CD4+ T cells from blood. All receptors derive from a woman under 30 in good health. Both conserved end residues are part of each CDR3. The D gene is left open where the match is weak. Rows give clone size only sometimes, using once, few, many, or a class for an expanded clone.

v_gene,abundance,j_gene,d_gene,CDR3nt,CDR3aa
TRBV27,NA,TRBJ2-2,NA,TGTGCCAGCAGTTTAGCTGCTAGCGACGGGGAGCTGTTTTTT,CASSLAASDGELFF
TRBV4-2,few,TRBJ2-1,TRBD2,TGTGCCAGCAGCCAAACATCCGGGACTAGAGGGACCAGAGAGCAGTTCTTC,CASSQTSGTRGTREQFF
TRBV29-1,NA,TRBJ1-1,NA,TGCAGCGTTGCCCTTGTCAGGGGCGGTGAAGCTTTCTTT,CSVALVRGGEAFF
TRBV7-2,few,TRBJ2-6,NA,TGTGCCAGCAGCTTAGTTCGGAGCGTCCTGACTTTC,CASSLVRSVLTF
TRBV7-2,NA,TRBJ1-1,NA,TGTGCCAGCAGCTTAGCGTCAGGGGTGAACACTGAAGCTTTCTTT,CASSLASGVNTEAFF
TRBV29-1,NA,TRBJ1-1,TRBD1,TGCAGCGTTGTCTCTGGTGGACAGGGGGCAGGCACTGAAGCTTTCTTT,CSVVSGGQGAGTEAFF
TRBV15,NA,TRBJ2-5,TRBD2,TGTGCCACCAGCAGAGATCGGAGACTAGCGGTCGGTGGGGAGACCCAGTACTTC,CATSRDRRLAVGGETQYF
TRBV5-4,NA,TRBJ2-1,NA,TGTGCCAGCAGGCGGGACGGGGCCTCCTACAATGAGCAGTTCTTC,CASRRDGASYNEQFF
TRBV4-2,NA,TRBJ2-5,NA,TGTGCCAGCAACCGGGGACAAGGCCAAGAGACCCAGTACTTC,CASNRGQGQETQYF
TRBV7-9,NA,TRBJ1-4,NA,TGTGCCAGCAGCCCCGGAGGGGGAGGGATTGAAAAACTGTTTTTT,CASSPGGGGIEKLFF
TRBV15,NA,TRBJ2-1,TRBD2,TGTGCCACCAGCAGAGATCCCTCCCTAGCGGGAGGCAACAATGAGCAGTTCTTC,CATSRDPSLAGGNNEQFF
TRBV7-9,few,TRBJ2-3,TRBD1,TGTGCCAGCAGGCAACAGGGGAAAACTTCAGATACGCAGTATTTT,CASRQQGKTSDTQYF
TRBV7-2,few,TRBJ2-5,TRBD1,TGTGCCAGCAGCCGGGACAGGGGAGAGACCCAGTACTTC,CASSRDRGETQYF
TRBV7-9,NA,TRBJ1-2,TRBD1,TGTGCCAGCAGCTTAGTGAGAGAGTCGAGGGGGCAGAAGAGTGGCTACACCTTC,CASSLVRESRGQKSGYTF
TRBV4-1,few,TRBJ2-5,NA,TGCGCCAGCAGCGCCAGAAGGGGGGAGACCCAGTACTTC,CASSARRGETQYF
TRBV7-9,NA,TRBJ2-5,NA,TGTGCCAGCAGCTTCAGGGGCGTCGAGACCCAGTACTTC,CASSFRGVETQYF
TRBV9,NA,TRBJ2-1,TRBD2,TGTGCCAGCAGCGTAGGGGGACTAGCGGGGTTCGAGCAGTTCTTC,CASSVGGLAGFEQFF
TRBV20-1,few,TRBJ2-7,NA,TGCAGTGCTACAGACCCCGACGAGCAGTACTTC,CSATDPDEQYF
TRBV4-1,NA,TRBJ2-5,TRBD1,TGCGCCAGCAGCCAAGGCAGGGGGCAAGAGACCCAGTACTTC,CASSQGRGQETQYF
TRBV5-1,NA,TRBJ2-5,NA,TGCGCCAGCAGCTTGGCCGGGAACAACCAAGAGACCCAGTACTTC,CASSLAGNNQETQYF
TRBV7-9,few,TRBJ2-3,TRBD2,TGTGCCAGCAGTCCCGGTATGGCGGGAGCCCCTAGCACAGATACGCAGTATTTT,CASSPGMAGAPSTDTQYF
TRBV5-4,few,TRBJ2-3,TRBD2,TGTGCCAGCAGCTTGACTAGCGGGAAGGGCACAGATACGCAGTATTTT,CASSLTSGKGTDTQYF
TRBV18,few,TRBJ2-6,TRBD1,TGTGCCAGCTCACCGGGGACAGGCCCCTCTGGGGCCAACGTCCTGACTTTC,CASSPGTGPSGANVLTF
TRBV29-1,NA,TRBJ1-1,NA,TGCAGCGTTGATTTCGGGAAGTACACTGAAGCTTTCTTT,CSVDFGKYTEAFF
TRBV5-1,NA,TRBJ1-2,TRBD1,TGCGCCAGCAGCCGGGAACCGGGACAGGGAGGCTATGGCTACACCTTC,CASSREPGQGGYGYTF
TRBV7-9,NA,TRBJ2-3,TRBD2,TGTGCCAGCAGCTACACGACTAGCGGGAGGGGTAGAAGCACAGATACGCAGTATTTT,CASSYTTSGRGRSTDTQYF
TRBV9,NA,TRBJ2-3,NA,TGTGCCAGCAGCTCCGGGGCGGGGAGCCTTAGCGCTTGGGATACGCAGTATTTT,CASSSGAGSLSAWDTQYF
TRBV5-6,NA,TRBJ1-2,TRBD1,TGTGCCAGCAGCTCCCGGGACAGCATTAACTATGGCTACACCTTC,CASSSRDSINYGYTF
TRBV6-6,NA,TRBJ1-2,NA,TGTGCCAGCAGTTACGGCAGGGGTTTATATGGCTACACCTTC,CASSYGRGLYGYTF
TRBV7-2,few,TRBJ1-2,NA,TGTGCCAGCAGCTTAGACCCCACAGGGTTGGGCGGCTACACCTTC,CASSLDPTGLGGYTF
TRBV7-2,NA,TRBJ1-6,NA,TGTGCCAGCAGCCCCGGACAGACTGGGACACCCCTCCACTTT,CASSPGQTGTPLHF
TRBV30,few,TRBJ2-5,NA,TGTGCCTGTACGCGGAGCGGGCCGACCAACTTC,CACTRSGPTNF